What follows is one T cell receptor (beta chain) and its context. Its antigen is as yet unknown. Being one base from a much bigger clone, this may be a read error. This CDR3 is missing its conserved last phenylalanine or tryptophan, likely due to a read error. V lost 1 base, J lost 7 bases, and 5 bases stayed unmatched. The V gene's germline CDR1 is DFQATT and CDR2 SNEGSKA (reference sequence). This CDR3 contains 14 residues. The data originate from a study of T-cell reconstitution after alpha-beta-depleted transplantation in children. Study results and caveats: By about two months after transplant, alpha-beta T cells reportedly arose from several hundred graft clones that had expanded.

A TCRbeta library incorporating unique molecular identifiers was prepared. Each CDR3 protein is one row after TCRdb ran MiXCR on the PCR reads. The table records around 190,000 distinct CDR3 sequences, approximately 6.9% of them present only once. Sequencing was performed on PBMCs, taken before TCRalphabeta/CD19-depleted stem cell transplant. The TCR sequence derives from a boy aged 2 to 9 with acute lymphoblastic leukemia, due to receive a stem cell transplant. This rearrangement joins TRBV20-1 to TRBJ2-1; 9 bases match TRBD2. The CDR3 coding sequence is TGCAGTGCTAGAGGTTTAGCGGGAGTTAATGAGCAGTTCTCC. This encodes CSARGLAGVNEQFS.